The rows below give T cell receptor beta chains drawn from one sample of a study of response to subunit inactivated influenza vaccine. TCRdb called the RT-PCR reads again in MiXCR, with one record for every CDR3 protein. The table records about 780,000 distinct CDR3 sequences, less than 20% of them present only once. The source was PBMCs from blood, collected about 5 days after vaccination. These receptors all come from a man in his fifties or sixties who received an inactivated influenza vaccine. The CDR3 runs from the conserved cysteine through the conserved F or W. Each record gives: CDR3 protein, V gene, J gene, CDR3 length, clone size. Size values are once, few and many counts, or a class for expanded clones, and some rows have none.

CASSQGRIRQGPSSVQYF	TRBV4-1	TRBJ2-7	18	-
CASSQTWGSGNTIYF	TRBV7-6	TRBJ1-3	15	-
CASSLGPGGNTEAFF	TRBV10-2	TRBJ1-1	15	-
CASRSRLRSYNEQFF	TRBV11-2	TRBJ2-1	15	-
CATSWRGNQPQHF	TRBV24-1	TRBJ1-5	13	-
CASSLKVFAAETDTQYF	TRBV4-3	TRBJ2-3	17	many
CASTSGRLQFF	TRBV6-2/TRBV6-3	TRBJ2-1	11	few
CSARDRAGANVLTF	TRBV20-1	TRBJ2-6	14	many
CASSKPGQRNTGELFF	TRBV11-2	TRBJ2-2	16	-
CATSRASRVTGELFF	TRBV15	TRBJ2-2	15	-
CSARVAGTNTGELFF	TRBV20-1	TRBJ2-2	15	many
CASSSWGTGRRYHEQYF	TRBV12-3/TRBV12-4	TRBJ2-7	17	few
CATSDSRQLTDTQYF	TRBV24-1	TRBJ2-3	15	-
CASSVGGLAGVYNEQFF	TRBV9	TRBJ2-1	17	-
CASRSGRLDRNTEAFF	TRBV12-3/TRBV12-4	TRBJ1-1	16	-
CASSRRGETDTQYF	TRBV7-9	TRBJ2-3	14	many
CASSQRHQETQYF	TRBV4-1	TRBJ2-5	13	many
CTLRDRGDEQYF	TRBV29-1	TRBJ2-7	12	many
CASSPLVGNTGELFF	TRBV18	TRBJ2-2	15	many
CASSSNDRVPYEQYF	TRBV7-9	TRBJ2-7	15	-
CASSPPRLSSYEQYF	TRBV7-2	TRBJ2-7	15	few
CASSLGVSRETDTQYF	TRBV11-3	TRBJ2-3	16	-
CASSLAIHSNQPQHF	TRBV7-2	TRBJ1-5	15	-
CASSVSPGQGFEQYF	TRBV9	TRBJ2-7	15	-
CSARASGRTYEQYF	TRBV20-1	TRBJ2-7	14	-
CASSSTSGGPLHF	TRBV7-9	TRBJ2-7	13	-
CASSPLRDNTGELFF	TRBV11-2	TRBJ2-2	15	few
CASSFEGGRNEKLFF	TRBV7-8	TRBJ1-4	15	many
CASSLVVAEAFF	TRBV12-3/TRBV12-4	TRBJ1-1	12	few
CASSLGGLAGGTDTQYF	TRBV7-3	TRBJ2-3	17	-
CASSTTGTSGYGYTF	TRBV9	TRBJ1-2	15	-
CASQSGTTGKNTEAFF	TRBV27	TRBJ1-1	16	few
CSARDGSENQPQHF	TRBV20-1	TRBJ1-5	14	few
CAISASDTQYF	TRBV10-3	TRBJ2-3	11	-
CSAWRGGGHEQFF	TRBV20-1	TRBJ2-1	13	-
CASSSDWTSTGELFF	TRBV7-9	TRBJ2-2	15	-
CASSPGPAKYF	TRBV12-3/TRBV12-4	TRBJ2-7	11	-
CASSKGGGTEAFF	TRBV10-2	TRBJ1-1	13	few
CSSSQRYEQYF	TRBV28	TRBJ2-7	11	-
CASSLDEGLTGFNGYTF	TRBV5-1	TRBJ1-2	17	-
CASRTPGVNEQFF	TRBV7-2	TRBJ2-1	13	-